The 8 T cell receptor beta chains listed next were all sequenced from one sample in a study of T cells in Graves' hyperthyroidism and ophthalmopathy. It was RNA transcripts that yielded the amplified TCR beta CDR3 regions. Researchers ran a first-round RT-PCR on the TCR CDR3 using the HTBI primer set. TCRdb processed the multiplex PCR reads anew with MiXCR; each CDR3 protein has one entry. The repertoire holds hundreds of thousands of distinct CDR3 sequences, with over 15% as singletons. The sequenced sample consisted of blood. The receptors were gathered from a woman aged 60-75 years with Graves' ophthalmopathy.

This clonotype has only a few counts. The chain combines TRBV28 with TRBJ2-2, with D tentatively TRBD1 (5 bases). CDR1 is MDHEN and CDR2 is SYDVKM in the germline V gene. The V end was cut by 7 bases, the J end by 8 bases, with 11 bases between. The CDR3 sequence is 12 residues long. This chain's CDR3 is CASTTASGELFF. CDR3 sequence (DNA): TGTGCCAGCACGACAGCTAGTGGGGAGCTGTTTTTT.

The rearrangement links TRBV19 to TRBJ1-1; D is unclear. This CDR3 is 14 amino acids long. Trimming took off 5 bases at V and 7 bases at J, with 17 bases between the two ends. From germline, CDR1 is LNHDA and CDR2 SQIVND (reference sequence). In nucleotides, the CDR3 is TGTGCCAGTAGTCGGGCCATAGAGTGGGTTGAAGCTTTCTTT. It translates to CASSRAIEWVEAFF.

At least ten counts were recorded for this clonotype. The V and J genes are TRBV20-1 and TRBJ1-4; D remains ambiguous. This CDR3 is built from 14 residues. The V end was cut by 3 bases, the J end by 4 bases, with 12 bases between. CDR1 is DFQATT, CDR2 SNEGSKA, per germline (reference sequence). The CDR3 DNA sequence: TGCAGTGCTAGCGTCCCGCCCGATAATGAAAAACTGTTTTTT. It is translated as CSASVPPDNEKLFF.

V and J are TRBV20-1 and TRBJ2-5; 8 bases match TRBD1. Germline CDR1 and CDR2: DFQATT and SNEGSKA (reference sequence). The CDR3 covers 13 residues. The V and J ends lost 6 bases and 5 bases, in that order; junction bases with no gene match: 8. The CDR3 bases are TGCAGTGCCAATCCACAGGGGGAGGAGACCCAGTACTTC. Translated: CSANPQGEETQYF.

This chain connects TRBV3-1 to TRBJ1-4, with D unclear. The CDR3 totals 14 residues. Trimming pared 0 bases from V and 8 bases from J, leaving 10 bases between. Germline loops: CDR1 LGHDT, CDR2 YNNKEL (reference sequence). CDR3: CASSQDLRAEKLFF. The CDR3 DNA reads TGTGCCAGCAGCCAAGATCTAAGGGCAGAAAAACTGTTTTTT.

In this sample, this clonotype turned up a few times. CDR3 sequence (DNA): TGTGCCACCTCCGGGACAGGTGGCCAGCCCCAGCATTTT. It yields the protein CATSGTGGQPQHF. The chain couples TRBV27 to TRBJ1-5; TRBD1 agrees at 8 bases. CDR1 MNHEY and CDR2 SMNVEV come from the germline V gene (reference sequence). J gave up 7 bases and V 10 bases, and 9 bases lay outside the gene matches. The CDR3 totals 13 residues.

This clonotype was seen repeatedly, ten times or more. The chain uses TRBV7-3 and TRBJ2-7, with TRBD2 matching over 14 bases. V lost 5 bases to trimming and J lost 5 bases; unmatched junction nucleotides: 2. The CDR3 has 14 amino acids. CDR1 and CDR2 (germline): SGHTA, FQGTGA. The CDR3 region has the DNA TGTGCCAGCAGCCCGGGACTAGCGGGAGACGAGCAGTACTTC. This sequence encodes CASSPGLAGDEQYF.

The V gene is TRBV5-1, the J gene TRBJ2-6, with D maybe TRBD1 (5 bases). The V gene's germline CDR1 is SGHRS and CDR2 YFSETQ. Deletions cut 7 bases from V and 0 bases from J, with 11 bases between. The CDR3 has 15 residues. For the CDR3, the DNA is TGCGCCAGCGGGATCGGACACTCTGGGGCCAACGTCCTGACTTTC. It specifies CASGIGHSGANVLTF. Filled out from reference TRBV5-1 and TRBJ2-6, the complete variable domain reads KAGVTQTPRYLIKTRGQQVTLSCSPISGHRSVSWYQQTPGQGLQFLFEYFSETQRNKGNFPGRFSGRQFSNSRSEMNVSTLELGDSALYLCASGIGHSGANVLTFGAGSRLTVL.